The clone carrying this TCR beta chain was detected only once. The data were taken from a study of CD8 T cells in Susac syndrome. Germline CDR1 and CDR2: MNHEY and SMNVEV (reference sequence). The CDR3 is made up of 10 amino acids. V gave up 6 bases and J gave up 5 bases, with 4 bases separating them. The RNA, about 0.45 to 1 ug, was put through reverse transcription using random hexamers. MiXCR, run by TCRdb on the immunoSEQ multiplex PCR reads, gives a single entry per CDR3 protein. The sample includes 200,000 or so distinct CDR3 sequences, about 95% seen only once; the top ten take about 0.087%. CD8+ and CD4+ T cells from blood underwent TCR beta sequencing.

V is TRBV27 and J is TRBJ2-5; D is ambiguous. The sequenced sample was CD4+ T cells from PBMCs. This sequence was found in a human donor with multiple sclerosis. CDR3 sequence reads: CASRVETQYF. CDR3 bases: TGTGCCAGCAGGGTGGAGACCCAGTACTTC.